Presented here are 20 T cell receptor beta chains from one specimen sequenced in a study of graft-versus-host responses after intestinal transplantation. These TCRs are of unknown antigen specificity. TCRdb's table, derived via immunoSEQ multiplex PCR, lists solely in-frame clones and lacks some. The repertoire holds about 66,000 clones, with around 91% as singletons. The sequenced sample was unstimulated CD8+ T cells sorted from spleen or lymph node cells, obtained before intestinal transplant. The receptors were sampled from a human donor who received an intestinal transplant.

This clone was observed once. The chain has TRBV7-8 and TRBJ2-7; 7 bases are shared with TRBD2. Losses at the gene ends were 1 base for V and 5 bases for J; bases not matched to a gene: 8. The V gene's germline CDR1 is SGHVS and CDR2 FQNEAQ. CDR3 length equals 15 residues. CDR3 in amino acids: CASSLGPGEGHEQYF. The CDR3 DNA reads TGTGCCAGCAGCTTAGGGCCCGGGGAGGGCCACGAGCAGTACTTC.

CDR3 residues: CASGLDREGNEQFF. CDR3 coding DNA: TGTGCTAGTGGTTTGGACAGGGAGGGTAATGAGCAGTTCTTC. This rearrangement joins TRBV12-5 to TRBJ2-1, with TRBD2 as a possible D gene (7 bases). Germline CDR1 LGHNT, CDR2 FRNRAP. The CDR3 extends over 14 amino acids. The V end was cut by 1 base, the J end by 7 bases, with 11 bases between.

The chain joins TRBV7-3 to TRBJ2-2; 10 nucleotides line up with TRBD1. From germline, CDR1 is SGHTA and CDR2 FQGTGA. With 5 bases clipped from V and 7 bases from J, the junction kept 10 bases outside the gene matches. The CDR3 is made up of 16 amino acids. The CDR3 nucleotides read TGTGCCAGCAGCCCGTCCGGGACAGGGGCCCACGGGGAGCTGTTTTTT. It yields the protein CASSPSGTGAHGELFF. Combining the CDR3 with reference TRBV7-3 and TRBJ2-2 gives the whole variable domain GAGVSQTPSNKVTEKGKYVELRCDPISGHTALYWYRQSLGQGPEFLIYFQGTGAADDSGLPNDRFFAVRPEGSVSTLKIQRTERGDSAVYLCASSPSGTGAHGELFFGEGSRLTVL.

The chain links TRBV19 to TRBJ1-2; D not certain. CDR3 length: 13 amino acids. V dropped 5 bases and J dropped 1 base, with 8 bases sitting between them. Per germline, CDR1 LNHDA and CDR2 SQIVND (reference sequence). The CDR3 loop is CASSPGFNYGYTF. CDR3 nucleotides: TGTGCCAGTAGTCCGGGATTTAACTATGGCTACACCTTC.

The chain employs TRBV7-6 and TRBJ1-4; a weak D match, TRBD1 (6 bases). Trimming stripped 2 bases from V and 8 bases from J, with 15 bases between. Per germline, CDR1 SGHVS and CDR2 FNYEAQ. CDR3 length equals 15 residues. The CDR3 here is CASSLFGGLGEKLFF. CDR3 DNA: TGTGCCAGCAGCTTATTCGGGGGGCTGGGGGAAAAACTGTTTTTT.

This chain joins TRBV27 and TRBJ2-2, with 11 bases lining up with TRBD2. From germline, CDR1 is MNHEY and CDR2 SMNVEV (reference sequence). V trimming: 5 bases; J trimming: 4 bases; junction bases outside the gene matches: 3. There are 15 residues in the CDR3. CDR3 coding DNA: TGTGCCAGCAGTATGACTAGCGGGGCCACCGGGGAGCTGTTTTTT. It translates to CASSMTSGATGELFF.

The chain employs TRBV5-1 and TRBJ2-1; the match to TRBD2 covers 9 bases. This CDR3 contains 18 residues. Germline V gene data show CDR1 as SGHRS and CDR2 as YFSETQ. The V and J ends lost 3 bases and 1 base, in that order; junction bases with no gene match: 11. CDR3 in amino acids: CASSSGAGGPVSYNEQFF. The CDR3 region has the DNA TGCGCCAGCAGCTCTGGGGCGGGGGGGCCGGTTTCCTACAATGAGCAGTTCTTC. Complete variable domain (other parts from reference TRBV5-1 and TRBJ2-1): KAGVTQTPRYLIKTRGQQVTLSCSPISGHRSVSWYQQTPGQGLQFLFEYFSETQRNKGNFPGRFSGRQFSNSRSEMNVSTLELGDSALYLCASSSGAGGPVSYNEQFFGPGTRLTVL.

This clone was observed once. The chain recombines TRBV11-2 with TRBJ1-1, with D hard to call. Looked up from germline, CDR1 is SGHAT and CDR2 is FQNNGV. The V gene lost 4 bases and the J gene lost 7 bases, with 7 bases spanning the gap. The CDR3 spans 11 residues. Here the CDR3 reads CASSSRLEAFF. For the CDR3, the DNA is TGTGCCAGCAGCTCGCGGCTTGAAGCTTTCTTT. Filled out from reference TRBV11-2 and TRBJ1-1, the complete variable domain reads EAGVAQSPRYKIIEKRQSVAFWCNPISGHATLYWYQQILGQGPKLLIQFQNNGVVDDSQLPKDRFSAERLKGVDSTLKIQPAKLEDSAVYLCASSSRLEAFFGQGTRLTVV.

The chain is built from TRBV5-6 and TRBJ2-7; 8 nucleotides agree with TRBD1. Germline V gives CDR1 SGHDT, CDR2 YYEEEE. V shed 7 bases, J shed 2 bases, and the junction held 17 bases outside the gene matches. This CDR3 is 17 amino acids long. The chain's CDR3 is CASGQRVGGQDPYEQYF. The CDR3 nucleotides are TGTGCCAGCGGCCAGCGGGTAGGGGGACAGGATCCCTACGAGCAGTACTTC.

This clone was detected only once. V and J are TRBV25-1 and TRBJ1-3; 8 nucleotides line up with TRBD1. This CDR3 has 16 residues. J lost 0 bases, V lost 8 bases, and 9 bases had no gene match. From germline, CDR1 is MGHDK and CDR2 SYGVNS. The CDR3 DNA follows: TGTGCCAGCGCACCCCGGACAGGGCCCTCTGGAAACACCATATATTTT. Translated: CASAPRTGPSGNTIYF.

The CDR3 is CASEGSSYNEQFF. CDR3 bases: TGTGCCAGCGAGGGCAGCTCCTACAATGAGCAGTTCTTC. This chain joins TRBV6-1 and TRBJ2-1; a weak D match, TRBD2 (5 bases). The CDR3 totals 13 residues. V lost 8 bases to trimming and J lost 0 bases, with 8 bases between them. The germline V gene encodes CDR1 MNHNS and CDR2 SASEGT.

This clone was detected only a few times. The DNA of the CDR3 is TGCGCCAGCAGCCCGCGGGGGGTCGAGGTAAACATTCAGTACTTC. The encoded protein is CASSPRGVEVNIQYF. This rearrangement joins TRBV4-1 to TRBJ2-4, with 8 nucleotides matching TRBD2. Looked up from germline, CDR1 is MGHRA and CDR2 is YSYEKL. CDR3 length: 15 amino acids. V lost 4 bases, J lost 6 bases, and 8 bases stayed unmatched.

The gene calls are TRBV19 and TRBJ1-2, with TRBD1 matching 8 bases. This CDR3 has 18 amino acids. Germline V lookup: CDR1 LNHDA, CDR2 SQIVND (reference sequence). J was trimmed by 4 bases and V by 2 bases; bases with no gene match: 15. The CDR3 bases are TGTGCCAGTAGTATACCTCCCTTCCCGGACAGGGATCCCTATGGCTACACCTTC. Residues: CASSIPPFPDRDPYGYTF.

The chain has TRBV11-2 and TRBJ1-2; the match to TRBD1 covers 7 bases. The V gene's germline CDR1 is SGHAT and CDR2 FQNNGV. V was pared by 6 bases and J by 7 bases, with 11 bases of the junction left unmatched. The length of the CDR3 is 14 residues. Here the CDR3 DNA reads TGTGCCAGCAGTTATCAGACAGGGCGTTTTGGCTACACCTTC. Amino acid sequence: CASSYQTGRFGYTF.

The chain combines TRBV9 with TRBJ1-5; tentatively, D is TRBD1 (5 bases). V dropped 4 bases and J dropped 7 bases, with 15 bases sitting between them. The CDR3 consists of 14 residues. The germline gives CDR1 SGDLS, CDR2 YYNGEE. CDR3 DNA sequence: TGTGCCAGCAGCCAGGGATTGGGAAGCCAGCCCCAGCATTTT. As protein: CASSQGLGSQPQHF.

This CDR3 reads CASSEGGTYEQYF. DNA for the CDR3: TGTGCCAGCAGTGAAGGCGGCACCTACGAGCAGTACTTC. The rearrangement joins TRBV6-1 to TRBJ2-7, with D unresolved. V was trimmed by 1 base and J by 2 bases, leaving 6 bases between them. The CDR3 contains 13 residues. In germline, CDR1 is MNHNS, CDR2 SASEGT.

The chain couples TRBV9 to TRBJ2-2; D is uncertain. This CDR3 has 14 residues. The V gene's germline CDR1 is SGDLS and CDR2 YYNGEE. Trimming took off 0 bases at V and 8 bases at J, with 11 bases between the two ends. The CDR3 DNA is TGTGCCAGCAGCGTAGCGGCGGCTGGGGGGGAGCTGTTTTTT. It codes for CASSVAAAGGELFF.

V and J are TRBV7-6 and TRBJ2-2; 12 bases match TRBD1. CDR1 is SGHVS, CDR2 FNYEAQ, per germline. The CDR3 is made up of 18 amino acids. Trimming at V came to 2 bases and at J to 0 bases, leaving 4 bases not matched to a gene. CDR3 residues: CASSLPRDRGPNTGELFF. CDR3 DNA sequence: TGTGCCAGCAGCTTACCCCGGGACAGGGGGCCGAACACCGGGGAGCTGTTTTTT.

V usage is TRBV5-6 and J usage is TRBJ1-2, with D hard to call. CDR3 length equals 17 residues. The germline gives CDR1 SGHDT, CDR2 YYEEEE. Trimming shortened V by 0 bases and J by 4 bases, and 19 bases separated the two germline ends. CDR3: CASSLVGPGVGVYGYTF. CDR3 in DNA: TGTGCCAGCAGCTTGGTAGGGCCCGGGGTGGGCGTCTATGGCTACACCTTC. Together with reference TRBV5-6 and TRBJ1-2, the CDR3 gives the full variable domain: DAGVTQSPTHLIKTRGQQVTLRCSPKSGHDTVSWYQQALGQGPQFIFQYYEEEERQRGNFPDRFSGHQFPNYSSELNVNALLLGDSALYLCASSLVGPGVGVYGYTFGSGTRLTVV.

V usage is TRBV10-3 and J usage is TRBJ2-6; a possible D gene is TRBD1 (5 bases). The CDR3 is made up of 13 amino acids. The germline V gene has CDR1 ENHRY and CDR2 SYGVKD. V dropped 7 bases and J dropped 4 bases, with 8 bases sitting between them. The CDR3 loop is CAINGAGANVLTF. CDR3 DNA: TGTGCCATCAATGGGGCGGGGGCCAACGTCCTGACTTTC.